This TCR beta chain was identified in a study of blood T cell repertoires in COVID-19 (dated by TCRdb to 2018 to 2021). Notes on the research overall: Samples from collaborators originated in the United States, Italy and Spain and spanned both the acute and convalescent phases of COVID-19. The prospective study material was composed of cDNA or gDNA derived from T cells, B-cell-depleted T cells, or PBMCs. Subjects who had been exposed to COVID-19, were actively infected with it, or had recovered from it provided the deeply sampled blood TCRbeta repertoires that made up the dataset. The repertoires were released in a freely available public database intended as a resource for research on the immune response to SARS-CoV-2. Samples were obtained from the ongoing ImmuneRACE study (first 160 participants) and from some 1,300 subjects provided by 6 global collaborators. Sample metadata almost always included a de-identified subject ID, COVID-19 status, age in years and sex. Where available, HLA class I and class II types were obtained from metadata supplied by the sample provider rather than from assay-based typing. What the work shows at the level of the full study, not this receptor alone: How much clinical and demographic metadata was included differed by source and by participant, and the metadata was provided uncurated.

The immunoSEQ Assay, a bias-controlled multiplex PCR, was used to amplify TCRbeta CDR3 regions from genomic DNA. The paper's processing steps were these. Within the assay, amplification of reference gene primers was used to estimate how many nucleated cells each sample contained. To quantify the absolute abundance of each unique TCRbeta CDR3 rearrangement, sequence reads were collapsed and filtered. For each sample, productive Simpson clonality was calculated by taking the square root of Simpson's diversity index across productive rearrangements. The immuneACCESS repertoire file appears here via TCRdb, limited to in-frame rearrangements. These files lack a portion of the clones; in checked studies, under half of the deficit traces to unresolved V genes, and the cause of the others is not known. The V and J calls and clone size are taken from that table; D and trimming were inferred from the DNA. The sample data list some 350,000 clones, and about 90% of these were observed just once. The ten largest make up 3% of the sample.

In the prospective study, participants were roughly 18 to 100 years old, resided in about two dozen geographic areas of the United States, and were enrolled through a virtual design. In the prospective study, cohorts were assigned on the basis of participant-reported clinical history obtained from a screening survey and a study questionnaire. Recovered participants in ImmuneRACE Cohort 3 were defined as having two consecutive negative NP/OP PCR tests, clearance from a healthcare professional, or resolution of symptoms. Mobile phlebotomists in the prospective study collected whole blood, serum and a nasopharyngeal or oropharyngeal swab from every participant. Additional blood draws and questionnaires over a 2-month period could optionally be provided by prospective study participants. Prospective study blood samples were shipped either frozen or at room temperature before DNA extraction. Taken from the germline V gene, the CDR1 and CDR2 loops are LGHNA and YNFKEQ. The V end gives up 2 bases and the J end 8 bases, leaving 5 bases in the junction not matched to a gene. The CDR3 runs 16 residues from the cysteine to the phenylalanine. Only the CDR3 part of the read is kept: 48 bases, read in frame from the first base.

With regard to this clone: Its antigen remains unidentified. No much larger clone exists at a distance of one base, and base qualities are not known.

The chain is encoded by TRBV4-2 joined to TRBJ2-1; 14 central bases correspond to TRBD2. The sequencing input was PBMCs or T cells enriched from blood (not recorded which). The receptor was derived from a woman aged 25 to 39 who had recovered from COVID-19. The DNA sequence is given as TGTGCCAGCAGCCAATCGGGGACTAGCGGGAGCTATGAGCAGTTCTTC. It encodes CASSQSGTSGSYEQFF.